This T cell receptor (beta chain) is drawn from a study of CD4 T cells in relation to SARS-CoV-2 and coronaviruses. Study overall: ViraFEST: approximately 10-day antigen culture of PBMCs, then TCR beta CDR3 sequencing.

The repertoire was sequenced with immunoSEQ multiplex PCR; TCRdb's copy has only in-frame clones and lacks some. The sample consists of some 16,000 clones, over 60% of them appearing once. To note about this clone: The antigen remains undetermined.

Germline-derived CDR1 and CDR2 are LGHNT and FRNRAP. CDR3 length equals 14 residues. V lost 1 base, J lost 9 bases, and 10 bases lay in between. The unexposed donors gave CD4+ T cells in about 2010-2019, prior to COVID-19. Isolation of CD4+ T cells took place after approximately 10 days in culture. The receptor was derived from a human donor in good health. The sequencing input was CD4+ T cells from PBMCs, cultured in vitro. The chain is built from TRBV12-5 and TRBJ1-6; possibly TRBD1 for D (6 bases). The CDR3 loop is CASGLAQGSSPLHF. As DNA, the CDR3 is TGTGCTAGTGGTTTGGCCCAGGGGTCTTCACCCCTCCACTTT.